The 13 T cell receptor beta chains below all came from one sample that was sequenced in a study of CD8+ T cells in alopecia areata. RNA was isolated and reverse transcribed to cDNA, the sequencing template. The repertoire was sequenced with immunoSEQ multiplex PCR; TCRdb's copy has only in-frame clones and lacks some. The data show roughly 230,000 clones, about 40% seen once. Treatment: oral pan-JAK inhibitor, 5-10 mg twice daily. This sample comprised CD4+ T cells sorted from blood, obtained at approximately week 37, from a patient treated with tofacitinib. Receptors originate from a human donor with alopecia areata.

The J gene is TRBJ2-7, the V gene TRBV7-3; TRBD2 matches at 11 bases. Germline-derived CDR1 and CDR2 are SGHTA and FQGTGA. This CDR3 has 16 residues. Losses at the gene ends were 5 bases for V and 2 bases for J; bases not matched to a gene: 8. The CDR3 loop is CASSPRLAGGTYEQYF. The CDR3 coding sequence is TGTGCCAGCAGCCCCCGTCTAGCGGGAGGTACCTACGAGCAGTACTTC.

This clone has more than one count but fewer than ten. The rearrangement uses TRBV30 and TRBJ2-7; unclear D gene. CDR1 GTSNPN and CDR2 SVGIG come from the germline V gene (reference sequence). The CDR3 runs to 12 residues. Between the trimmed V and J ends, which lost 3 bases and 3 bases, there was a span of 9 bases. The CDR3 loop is CAWRTSRYEQYF. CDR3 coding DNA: TGTGCCTGGAGGACATCACGCTACGAGCAGTACTTC.

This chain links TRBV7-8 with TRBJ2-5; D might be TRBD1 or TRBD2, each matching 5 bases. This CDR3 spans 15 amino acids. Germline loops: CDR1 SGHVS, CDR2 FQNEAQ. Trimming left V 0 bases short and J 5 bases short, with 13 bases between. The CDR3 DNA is TGTGCCAGCAGCTTAGCACGGGGCCATTACGAGACCCAGTACTTC. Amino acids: CASSLARGHYETQYF.

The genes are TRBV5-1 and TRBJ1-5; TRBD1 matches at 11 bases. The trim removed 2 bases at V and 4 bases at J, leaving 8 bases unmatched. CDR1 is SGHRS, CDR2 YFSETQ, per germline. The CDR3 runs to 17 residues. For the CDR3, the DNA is TGCGCCAGCAGCTTACGTCCCGGGACAGGGGGGAATCAGCCCCAGCATTTT. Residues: CASSLRPGTGGNQPQHF.

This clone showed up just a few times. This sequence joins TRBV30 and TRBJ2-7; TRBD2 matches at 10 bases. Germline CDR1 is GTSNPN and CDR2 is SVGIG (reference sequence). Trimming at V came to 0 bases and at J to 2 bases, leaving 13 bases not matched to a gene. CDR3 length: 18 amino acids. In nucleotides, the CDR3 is TGTGCCTGGAGTGTACAAAGGGCTAGCGGGAGAGTCACCTACGAGCAGTACTTC. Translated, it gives CAWSVQRASGRVTYEQYF.

In DNA form, the CDR3 reads TGTGCCAGCAGTGGCTCGCCAGTCTTAATCTACACTGAAGCTTTCTTT. Its translation is CASSGSPVLIYTEAFF. The rearrangement links TRBV6-1 to TRBJ1-1, with no clear D. V dropped 4 bases and J dropped 3 bases, with 18 bases sitting between them. CDR3 length: 16 amino acids. CDR1 MNHNS and CDR2 SASEGT come from the germline V gene.

The CDR3 nucleotides are TGTGCCATCAGTGAGTCAGGAGGGAAAGGGGCCAACGTCCTGACTTTC. It yields the protein CAISESGGKGANVLTF. The chain employs TRBV10-3 and TRBJ2-6; possible D gene TRBD2, 6 bases. Per the germline V gene, CDR1 is ENHRY and CDR2 is SYGVKD. The CDR3 has 16 amino acids. The germline V and J ends were trimmed by 0 bases and 4 bases, with 10 bases remaining between them.

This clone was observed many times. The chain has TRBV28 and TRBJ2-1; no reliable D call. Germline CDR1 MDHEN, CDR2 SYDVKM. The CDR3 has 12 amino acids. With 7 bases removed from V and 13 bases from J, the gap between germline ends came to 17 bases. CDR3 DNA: TGTGCCAGCAATCAAGGCTGGGCAGGACAGTTCTTC. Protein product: CASNQGWAGQFF.

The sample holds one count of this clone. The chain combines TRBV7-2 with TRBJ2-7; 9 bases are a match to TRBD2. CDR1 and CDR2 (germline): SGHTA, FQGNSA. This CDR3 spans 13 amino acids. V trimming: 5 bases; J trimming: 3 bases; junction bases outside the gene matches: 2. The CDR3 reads CASSRLAVYEQYF. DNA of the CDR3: TGTGCCAGCAGCAGACTAGCGGTCTACGAGCAGTACTTC.

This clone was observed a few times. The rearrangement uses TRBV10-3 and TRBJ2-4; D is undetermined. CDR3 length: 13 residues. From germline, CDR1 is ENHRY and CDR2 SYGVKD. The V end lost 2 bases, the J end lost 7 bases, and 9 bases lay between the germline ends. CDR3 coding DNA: TGTGCCATCAGTGAGGGAGTAGGCAACATTCAGTACTTC. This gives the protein CAISEGVGNIQYF.

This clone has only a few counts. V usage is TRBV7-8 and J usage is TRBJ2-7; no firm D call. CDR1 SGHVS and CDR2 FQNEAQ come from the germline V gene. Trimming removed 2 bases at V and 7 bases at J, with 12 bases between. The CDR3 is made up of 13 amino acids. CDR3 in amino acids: CASSLRQGQEQYF. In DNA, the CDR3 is TGTGCCAGCAGCTTAAGACAAGGGCAGGAGCAGTACTTC.

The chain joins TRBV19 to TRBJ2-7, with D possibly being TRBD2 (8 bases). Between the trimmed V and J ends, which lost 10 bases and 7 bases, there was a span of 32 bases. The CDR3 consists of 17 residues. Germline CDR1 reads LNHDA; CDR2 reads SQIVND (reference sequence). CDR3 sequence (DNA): TGTGCCACCTCAGAACAGGGGCCCGGGACTAGGCGGATAGAGCAGTACTTC. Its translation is CATSEQGPGTRRIEQYF.

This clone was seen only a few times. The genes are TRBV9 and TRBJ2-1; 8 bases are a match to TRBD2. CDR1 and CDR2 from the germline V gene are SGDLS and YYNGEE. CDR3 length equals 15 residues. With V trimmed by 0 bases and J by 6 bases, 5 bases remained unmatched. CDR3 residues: CASSVGGGRLNEQFF. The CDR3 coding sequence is TGTGCCAGCAGCGTAGGGGGCGGGAGGCTCAATGAGCAGTTCTTC.